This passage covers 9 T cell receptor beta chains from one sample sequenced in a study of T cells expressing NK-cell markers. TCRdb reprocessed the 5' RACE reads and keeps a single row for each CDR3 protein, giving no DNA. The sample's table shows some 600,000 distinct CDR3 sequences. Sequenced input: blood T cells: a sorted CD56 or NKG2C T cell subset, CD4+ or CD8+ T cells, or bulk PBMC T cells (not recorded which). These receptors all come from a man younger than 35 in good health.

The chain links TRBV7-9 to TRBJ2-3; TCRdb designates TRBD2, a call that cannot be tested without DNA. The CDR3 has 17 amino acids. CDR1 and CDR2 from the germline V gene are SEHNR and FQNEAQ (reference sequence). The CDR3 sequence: CASSPGLAGPSTDTQYF.

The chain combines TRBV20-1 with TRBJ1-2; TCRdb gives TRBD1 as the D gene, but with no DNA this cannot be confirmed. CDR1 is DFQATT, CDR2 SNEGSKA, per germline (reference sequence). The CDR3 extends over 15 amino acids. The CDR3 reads CSARPWTEHSYGYTF.

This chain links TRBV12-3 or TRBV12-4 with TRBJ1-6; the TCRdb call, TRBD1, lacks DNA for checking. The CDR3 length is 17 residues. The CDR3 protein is CASSSKQGPSYNSPLHF.

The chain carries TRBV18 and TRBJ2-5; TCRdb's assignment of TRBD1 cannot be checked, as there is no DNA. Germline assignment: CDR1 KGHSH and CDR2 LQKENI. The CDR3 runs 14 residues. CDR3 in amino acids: CASSPLDREQTQYF.

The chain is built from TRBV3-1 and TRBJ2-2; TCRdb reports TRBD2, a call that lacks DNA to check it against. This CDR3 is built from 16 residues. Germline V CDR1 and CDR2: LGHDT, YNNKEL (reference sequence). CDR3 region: CASSPRGWRNTGELFF. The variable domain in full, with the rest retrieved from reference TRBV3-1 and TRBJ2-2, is DTAVSQTPKYLVTQMGNDKSIKCEQNLGHDTMYWYKQDSKKFLKIMFSYNNKELIINETVPNRFSPKSPDKAHLNLHINSLELGDSAVYFCASSPRGWRNTGELFFGEGSRLTVL.

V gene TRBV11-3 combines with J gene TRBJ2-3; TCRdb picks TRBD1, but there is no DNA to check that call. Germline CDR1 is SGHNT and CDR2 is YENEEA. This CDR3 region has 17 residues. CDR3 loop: CASSLEAGLSRTDTQYF.

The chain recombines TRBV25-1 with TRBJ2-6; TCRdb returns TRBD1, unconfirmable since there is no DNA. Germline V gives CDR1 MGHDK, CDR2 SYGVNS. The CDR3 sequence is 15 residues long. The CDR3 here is CASSQRGAGANVLTF.

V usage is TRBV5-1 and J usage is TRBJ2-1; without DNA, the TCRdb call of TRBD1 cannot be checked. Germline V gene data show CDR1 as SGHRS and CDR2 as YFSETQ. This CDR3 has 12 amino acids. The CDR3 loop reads CASAPVGNEQFF.

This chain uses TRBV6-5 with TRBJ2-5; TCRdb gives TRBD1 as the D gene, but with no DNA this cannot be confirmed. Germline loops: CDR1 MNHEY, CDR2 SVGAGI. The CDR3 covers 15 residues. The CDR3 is CASSYSFRGQETQYF.